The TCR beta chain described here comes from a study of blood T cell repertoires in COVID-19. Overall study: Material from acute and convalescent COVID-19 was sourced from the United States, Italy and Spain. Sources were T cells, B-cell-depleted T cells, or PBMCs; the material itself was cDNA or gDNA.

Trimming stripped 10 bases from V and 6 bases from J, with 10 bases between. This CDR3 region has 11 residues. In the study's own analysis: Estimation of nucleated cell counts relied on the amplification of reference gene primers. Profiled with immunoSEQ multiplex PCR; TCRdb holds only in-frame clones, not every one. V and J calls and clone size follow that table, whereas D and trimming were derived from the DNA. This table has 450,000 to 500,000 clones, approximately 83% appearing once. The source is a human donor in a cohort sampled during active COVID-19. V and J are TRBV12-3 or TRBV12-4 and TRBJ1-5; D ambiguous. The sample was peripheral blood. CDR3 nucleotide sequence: TGTGCCACTGGGCTCGGTCAGCCCCAGCATTTT. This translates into CATGLGQPQHF.